These T cell receptor beta chains were read from a single sample in a study of T cell repertoires in cytomegalovirus infection. No antigens are known for them. TCRdb itself ran the reads through MiXCR, one entry per CDR3 protein. Of about 700,000 distinct CDR3 sequences listed, about 30% are singletons. Sequenced material: cultured PBMCs, taken from culture after CMV antigen stimulation. The receptors shown here come from a human donor in good health (CMV status not recorded). Some clones in this sample may be carry-over from other donors' samples. Each CDR3 is given with its conserved first and last residue. The D gene is left open where the match is weak. Size values are once, few and many counts, or a class for expanded clones, and some rows have none.

j_gene,v_gene,abundance,d_gene,CDR3aa,CDR3nt
TRBJ2-1,TRBV2,few,-,CASSVSQRSEQFF,TGTGCCAGCAGTGTATCCCAACGGAGTGAGCAGTTCTTC
TRBJ1-1,TRBV4-1,few,-,CASSPAWGRKNTEAFF,TGCGCCAGCAGCCCCGCCTGGGGCAGAAAGAACACTGAAGCTTTCTTT
TRBJ1-2,TRBV7-8,many,-,CASSQTIWAEGYTF,TGTGCCAGCAGCCAGACCATCTGGGCAGAAGGCTACACCTTC
TRBJ1-1,TRBV6-5,few,-,CASSYSRWDTEAFF,TGTGCCAGCAGTTACTCCCGATGGGACACTGAAGCTTTCTTT
TRBJ1-2,TRBV5-6,-,TRBD1,CASSLMGQAAYGYTF,TGTGCCAGCAGCTTGATGGGACAGGCGGCCTATGGCTACACCTTC
TRBJ2-7,TRBV2,-,-,CASSISVGRDYEQYF,TGTGCCAGCAGCATCTCTGTTGGACGGGACTACGAGCAGTACTTC
TRBJ2-1,TRBV19,-,-,CASAAWGFSYNEQFF,TGTGCCAGTGCCGCGTGGGGGTTCTCCTACAATGAGCAGTTCTTC
TRBJ1-3,TRBV19,-,TRBD1,CASSIIGTESSGNTIYF,TGTGCCAGTAGTATAATCGGGACAGAATCCTCTGGAAACACCATATATTTT
TRBJ1-2,TRBV12-3/TRBV12-4,-,-,CASSYGVGRGYTF,TGTGCCAGCAGTTACGGGGTGGGCAGGGGCTACACCTTC
TRBJ1-4,TRBV10-3,few,TRBD1,CAISVRQGPNEKLFF,TGTGCCATCAGCGTCAGACAGGGCCCTAATGAAAAACTGTTTTTT
TRBJ2-2,TRBV7-6,-,TRBD1,CASSSTSTGGWTGELFF,TGTGCCAGCAGCTCCACCTCGACAGGGGGCTGGACCGGGGAGCTGTTTTTT
TRBJ2-3,TRBV11-2,-,-,CASSLLDYNTDTQYF,TGTGCCAGCAGCTTATTGGATTACAACACAGATACGCAGTATTTT
TRBJ2-5,TRBV7-9,few,-,CASSLVAQETQYF,TGTGCCAGCAGCTTAGTGGCTCAAGAGACCCAGTACTTC
TRBJ2-7,TRBV19,-,TRBD2,CASSQSAGVNEQYF,TGTGCCAGCAGTCAGTCGGCGGGAGTGAACGAGCAGTACTTC
TRBJ1-1,TRBV20-1,few,-,CSASSGTLNTEAFF,TGCAGTGCTAGTTCCGGGACATTGAACACTGAAGCTTTCTTT
TRBJ2-2,TRBV7-2,few,-,CASSLNTPGELFF,TGTGCCAGCAGCTTAAATACGCCAGGGGAGCTGTTTTTT
TRBJ1-1,TRBV7-4,few,TRBD1,CASSSLRDRGPAEAFF,TGTGCCAGCAGCTCGTTAAGGGACAGGGGGCCAGCTGAAGCTTTCTTT
TRBJ2-1,TRBV12-3/TRBV12-4,-,TRBD2,CASSLWGGGNNEQFF,TGTGCCAGCAGTTTATGGGGCGGGGGGAACAATGAGCAGTTCTTC
TRBJ1-2,TRBV11-2,-,-,CASSRPDTPYGYTF,TGTGCCAGCAGTCGACCGGACACCCCCTATGGCTACACCTTC
TRBJ2-3,TRBV29-1,-,-,CSVDGQASTDTQYF,TGCAGCGTTGACGGGCAAGCTAGCACAGATACGCAGTATTTT
TRBJ2-3,TRBV15,-,-,CATRHGQITDTQYF,TGTGCCACCCGCCATGGACAAATAACAGATACGCAGTATTTT
TRBJ2-7,TRBV18,-,TRBD1,CASSQSNRGEQYF,TGTGCCAGCTCACAATCGAACAGGGGCGAGCAGTACTTC
TRBJ1-5,TRBV7-9,-,-,CASSPHTDQPQHF,TGTGCCAGCAGCCCACACACTGATCAGCCCCAGCATTTT
TRBJ2-3,TRBV6-6,-,TRBD2,CASRFGGETDTQYF,TGTGCCAGCAGGTTTGGGGGGGAAACAGATACGCAGTATTTT
TRBJ2-3,TRBV7-9,few,TRBD1,CASSKGQDTDTQYF,TGTGCCAGCAGCAAAGGACAGGACACAGATACGCAGTATTTT
TRBJ2-5,TRBV20-1,-,TRBD2,CSGPLAEETQYF,TGCAGTGGACCGCTAGCGGAAGAGACCCAGTACTTC
TRBJ1-1,TRBV7-2,few,-,CASSLGHANTEAFF,TGTGCCAGCAGCTTGGGACACGCGAACACTGAAGCTTTCTTT
TRBJ1-2,TRBV19,-,-,CASSIGRTYGYTF,TGTGCCAGTAGTATTGGACGGACCTATGGCTACACCTTC
TRBJ2-6,TRBV20-1,-,-,CSARIGANVLTF,TGCAGTGCTAGGATTGGGGCCAACGTCCTGACTTTC
TRBJ1-2,TRBV4-1,few,-,CASSQGSLGYTF,TGCGCCAGCAGCCAAGGTTCCCTTGGCTACACCTTC
TRBJ2-6,TRBV28,-,-,CASSSGAKSGANVLTF,TGTGCCAGCAGTTCGGGGGCAAAATCTGGGGCCAACGTCCTGACTTTC
TRBJ2-6,TRBV7-6,-,-,CASSHRDGLVSGANVLTF,TGTGCCAGCAGCCACCGGGACGGGCTTGTCTCTGGGGCCAACGTCCTGACTTTC
TRBJ2-1,TRBV7-8,-,TRBD2,CASSFGPPAGVFNEQFF,TGTGCCAGCAGCTTTGGCCCCCCCGCGGGAGTGTTCAATGAGCAGTTCTTC
TRBJ1-5,TRBV7-8,few,TRBD1,CASSLGTGAQPQHF,TGTGCCAGCAGCTTAGGGACAGGGGCACAGCCCCAGCATTTT
TRBJ2-5,TRBV29-1,few,-,CSVLTDQETQYF,TGCAGCGTATTGACAGATCAAGAGACCCAGTACTTC
TRBJ1-2,TRBV10-2,-,-,CASRDHNSDGYTF,TGCGCCAGCAGAGACCATAATTCCGATGGCTACACCTTC
TRBJ2-5,TRBV7-2,many,-,CASSLGGQAETQYF,TGTGCCAGCAGCTTAGGGGGGCAGGCTGAGACCCAGTACTTC
TRBJ1-5,TRBV6-2/TRBV6-3,-,-,CASSPENPSNQPQHF,TGTGCCAGCAGCCCCGAGAACCCGAGCAATCAGCCCCAGCATTTT
TRBJ1-6,TRBV5-1,-,TRBD1,CASSLGGQGGHSPLHF,TGCGCCAGCAGCTTGGGGGGACAGGGCGGGCATTCACCCCTCCACTTT
TRBJ2-1,TRBV20-1,-,TRBD2,CSAESVGTGGQYNEQFF,TGCAGTGCCGAATCGGTGGGTACGGGAGGGCAGTACAATGAGCAGTTCTTC
TRBJ2-7,TRBV11-2,few,-,CASSLSIAAAYEQYF,TGTGCCAGCAGCCTCTCAATCGCGGCCGCCTACGAGCAGTACTTC
TRBJ2-1,TRBV12-3/TRBV12-4,-,-,CASGVSGKAYNEQFF,TGTGCCAGCGGGGTCAGCGGAAAGGCCTACAATGAGCAGTTCTTC
TRBJ2-5,TRBV7-2,few,TRBD2,CASSLTGTSGSGQETQYF,TGTGCCAGCAGCTTGACCGGGACTAGCGGGAGTGGCCAAGAGACCCAGTACTTC
TRBJ1-1,TRBV27,few,-,CASSAGQRNTEAFF,TGTGCCAGCAGTGCCGGACAGAGGAACACTGAAGCTTTCTTT
TRBJ2-2,TRBV7-6,-,-,CASSLKSGELFF,TGTGCCAGCAGCTTAAAATCCGGGGAGCTGTTTTTT
TRBJ2-1,TRBV2,few,-,CASNYDDEQFF,TGTGCCAGCAATTATGATGATGAGCAGTTCTTC
TRBJ2-1,TRBV7-6,-,-,CASRPSWARGSSYNEQFF,TGTGCCAGCAGACCGTCCTGGGCTAGGGGGAGCTCCTACAATGAGCAGTTCTTC
TRBJ2-3,TRBV5-1,-,-,CASSGTPSTDTQYF,TGCGCCAGCAGCGGGACACCTAGCACAGATACGCAGTATTTT
TRBJ2-7,TRBV11-2,few,-,CASSLGPARGDYEQYF,TGTGCCAGCAGCTTAGGGCCAGCCCGAGGGGACTACGAGCAGTACTTC
TRBJ1-3,TRBV6-5,-,-,CASSPPLGVSSGNTIYF,TGTGCCAGCAGTCCCCCCCTGGGGGTCTCCTCTGGAAACACCATATATTTT
TRBJ2-3,TRBV6-1,few,TRBD2,CATREGLGDTQYF,TGTGCCACCCGGGAGGGGCTAGGGGATACGCAGTATTTT
TRBJ2-7,TRBV4-2,few,-,CASSQEDPGQPYEQYF,TGTGCCAGCAGCCAAGAAGACCCGGGACAACCCTACGAGCAGTACTTC
TRBJ1-3,TRBV7-2,-,-,CASSLYLNSGNTIYF,TGTGCCAGCAGCTTATACCTTAACTCTGGAAACACCATATATTTT